This entry lists 28 T cell receptor beta chains sequenced from one sample in a study of blood T cell repertoires in COVID-19. Profiled with immunoSEQ multiplex PCR; TCRdb holds only in-frame clones, not every one. The data contain under 250,000 clones, 75% to 85% of them singletons. Sequencing was performed on peripheral blood. These TCRs come from a woman aged 70-85 years with acute or convalescent COVID-19.

The chain joins TRBV28 to TRBJ1-5; weak D call: TRBD1 (6 bases). CDR3 length: 16 amino acids. Trimming took 5 bases from V and 1 from J, leaving 15 bases between them. Germline V CDR1 and CDR2: MDHEN, SYDVKM. The CDR3, as DNA: TGTGCCAGCAGTAACGCGGGGGGGGCCAGCAATCAGCCCCAGCATTTT. Protein product: CASSNAGGASNQPQHF.

The V call is TRBV4-1, the J call TRBJ2-2, with TRBD1 matching over 7 bases. The germline V gene has CDR1 MGHRA and CDR2 YSYEKL. This CDR3 comprises 14 residues. V trimming: 5 bases; J trimming: 7 bases; junction bases outside the gene matches: 7. CDR3 residues: CASSYHRGGGELFF. In nucleotides, the CDR3 is TGCGCCAGCAGCTACCACAGGGGCGGCGGGGAGCTGTTTTTT.

The V and J genes are TRBV3-1 (or the pseudogene TRBV3-2) and TRBJ1-4; D may be TRBD1 (5 bases). The V end lost 4 bases, the J end lost 11 bases, and 17 bases lay between the germline ends. CDR1 is LGHDT, CDR2 YNNKEL, per germline (reference sequence). This CDR3 is 14 amino acids long. The CDR3, as DNA: TGTGCCAGCAGCCCATCCGTAGGGGCGCGTAAACTGTTTTTT. It translates to CASSPSVGARKLFF.

This clone was counted a few times. The J gene is TRBJ1-4, the V gene TRBV11-2; 7 bases line up with TRBD1. The V gene end was trimmed by 2 bases and the J gene end by 4 bases; junction bases not matched to a gene: 4. This CDR3 is built from 15 residues. From germline, CDR1 is SGHAT and CDR2 FQNNGV. CDR3 nucleotide sequence: TGTGCCAGCAGCTTATATGGGACAGTTAATGAAAAACTGTTTTTT. This gives the protein CASSLYGTVNEKLFF.

The genes are TRBV6-1 and TRBJ2-5, with 7 positions matching TRBD2. V gave up 3 bases and J gave up 5 bases; unmatched junction bases: 6. Looked up from germline, CDR1 is MNHNS and CDR2 is SASEGT. The CDR3 spans 14 residues. CDR3 protein: CASSDITSVETQYF. The CDR3 DNA is TGTGCCAGCAGTGATATAACTAGCGTTGAGACCCAGTACTTC.

This clone was recorded only once. This rearrangement joins TRBV24-1 to TRBJ1-1; TRBD1 matches 9 bases. The CDR3 extends over 15 amino acids. Germline V CDR1 and CDR2: KGHDR, SFDVKD. The V segment lost 4 bases and the J segment 3 bases; nucleotides outside the gene matches: 5. CDR3 sequence (DNA): TGTGCCACCAGTGAGACCGGACAGGGGTACACTGAAGCTTTCTTT. This gives the protein CATSETGQGYTEAFF.

The chain uses TRBV5-1 and TRBJ2-1; D unclear. Germline V gene lookup returns CDR1 SGHRS and CDR2 YFSETQ. Trimming removed 4 bases at V and 7 bases at J, with 12 bases between. The CDR3 sequence is 13 residues long. This chain's CDR3 is CASSVWPGNEQFF. The CDR3 coding sequence is TGCGCCAGCAGCGTTTGGCCGGGTAATGAGCAGTTCTTC.

The chain employs TRBV5-5 and TRBJ1-4, with D possibly matching TRBD1 (6 bases). The CDR3 totals 14 residues. V lost 1 base to trimming and J lost 12 bases, with 16 bases between them. Germline-derived CDR1 and CDR2 are SGHKS and YYEKEE (reference sequence). The DNA for the CDR3 is TGTGCCAGCAGCTTGAGGAGGACAGTCCCCCAACTGTTTTTT. Its translation is CASSLRRTVPQLFF.

This chain joins TRBV5-1 and TRBJ1-2; D possibly corresponds to TRBD1 (6 bases). The V gene's germline CDR1 is SGHRS and CDR2 YFSETQ. Trimming took 4 bases from V and 4 from J, leaving 11 bases between them. This CDR3 region has 13 residues. CDR3 nucleotide sequence: TGCGCCAGCAGCGCCGGACAGTCCTATGGCTACACCTTC. Translation gives CASSAGQSYGYTF.

The chain uses TRBV2 and TRBJ1-2; D not resolved. Trimming shortened V by 4 bases and J by 0 bases, and 9 bases separated the two germline ends. The CDR3 runs to 14 residues. Germline CDR1 SNHLY, CDR2 FYNNEI. CDR3 in amino acids: CASSALDSNYGYTF. In DNA form, the CDR3 reads TGTGCCAGCAGTGCGCTGGACTCTAACTATGGCTACACCTTC.

This chain uses TRBV4-3 with TRBJ1-2; 9 bases are shared with TRBD1. The CDR3 is made up of 15 amino acids. The V and J ends lost 3 bases and 8 bases, in that order; junction bases with no gene match: 10. Germline CDR1 LGHNA, CDR2 YSLEER. In nucleotides, the CDR3 is TGCGCCAGCAGCCATTCGGAACAGGGGGCACTCGGCTACACCTTC. It is translated as CASSHSEQGALGYTF.

The chain recombines TRBV7-2 with TRBJ1-4, with 8 bases identical to TRBD1. The germline V gene encodes CDR1 SGHTA and CDR2 FQGNSA. J gave up 8 bases and V 3 bases, and 8 bases lay outside the gene matches. There are 15 residues in the CDR3. The CDR3: CASSLRAGGGEKLFF. The CDR3, as DNA: TGTGCCAGCAGCTTGAGGGCAGGGGGCGGGGAAAAACTGTTTTTT.

The V call is TRBV19, the J call TRBJ1-1; D uncertain. Per the germline V gene, CDR1 is LNHDA and CDR2 is SQIVND (reference sequence). The CDR3 covers 15 residues. The V end was cut by 6 bases, the J end by 0 bases, with 14 bases between. The CDR3 loop reads CASSSSIVMNTEAFF. DNA of the CDR3: TGTGCCAGTAGCTCTAGCATCGTCATGAACACTGAAGCTTTCTTT.

This clone was counted between two and nine times. V is TRBV12-5 and J is TRBJ1-5; weak D call: TRBD1 (5 bases). CDR1 is LGHNT, CDR2 FRNRAP, per germline. The V gene lost 0 bases and the J gene lost 4 bases, with 25 bases spanning the gap. The CDR3 runs to 20 residues. CDR3 sequence (DNA): TGTGCTAGTGGTTTGGTCCTCGGGGGGTCGGGATTGGAAGGAAATCAGCCCCAGCATTTT. Translated: CASGLVLGGSGLEGNQPQHF.

V and J are TRBV24-1 and TRBJ2-1, with 7 bases matching TRBD1. The V gene's germline CDR1 is KGHDR and CDR2 SFDVKD. V trimming: 4 bases; J trimming: 2 bases; junction bases outside the gene matches: 4. CDR3 length equals 15 residues. The CDR3 coding sequence is TGTGCCACCAGTGACAACAGGGGTGCCTACAATGAGCAGTTCTTC. This gives the protein CATSDNRGAYNEQFF.

The V and J genes are TRBV20-1 and TRBJ1-1, with 7 nucleotides matching TRBD1. Germline lookup yields CDR1 DFQATT and CDR2 SNEGSKA (reference sequence). The junction had 8 bases not matched to a gene; V was cut back by 5 bases and J by 11 bases. The CDR3 covers 11 residues. CDR3 nucleotides: TGCAGTGCTCAGGACAGGTTAATGGCTTTCTTT. Its protein product is CSAQDRLMAFF.

The rearrangement links TRBV6-5 to TRBJ1-2, with 9 positions matching TRBD1. The germline V gene encodes CDR1 MNHEY and CDR2 SVGAGI. The ends lost 7 bases at V and 8 bases at J; junction bases unmatched: 8. The CDR3 is 13 amino acids. CDR3 sequence (DNA): TGTGCCAGCACTCTACGACAGGGGGGCGGCTACACCTTC. This codes for CASTLRQGGGYTF.

This chain joins TRBV4-2 and TRBJ1-3; tentatively, D is TRBD1 (6 bases). In germline, CDR1 is LGHNA, CDR2 YNFKEQ. This CDR3 spans 16 amino acids. The ends were cut back, 0 bases at V and 0 bases at J, with 9 bases in the middle. The CDR3 DNA sequence: TGTGCCAGCAGCCAAGAAATGGGGGCCTCTGGAAACACCATATATTTT. Its protein is CASSQEMGASGNTIYF.

V and J are TRBV28 and TRBJ1-2; D gene ambiguous. Trimming stripped 7 bases from V and 4 bases from J, with 10 bases between. Germline CDR1 is MDHEN and CDR2 is SYDVKM. The CDR3 has 12 amino acids. CDR3 nucleotide sequence: TGTGCCAGCACTCCAGGCTTCTATGGCTACACCTTC. Amino acids: CASTPGFYGYTF.

The chain is built from TRBV7-9 and TRBJ1-1; D remains unclear. The CDR3 runs 15 residues. The V end lost 2 bases, the J end lost 5 bases, and 15 bases lay between the germline ends. Germline V CDR1 and CDR2: SEHNR, FQNEAQ (reference sequence). The CDR3 is CASSLKMEVQTEAFF. CDR3 DNA sequence: TGTGCCAGCAGCTTAAAAATGGAGGTCCAGACTGAAGCTTTCTTT.

The rearrangement joins TRBV3-1 (or the pseudogene TRBV3-2) to TRBJ2-3, with D perhaps matching TRBD2 (5 bases). V lost 7 bases and J 1 base, leaving 15 bases between the germline ends. Germline assignment: CDR1 LGHDT and CDR2 YNNKEL (reference sequence). The CDR3 consists of 15 residues. The CDR3 bases are TGTGCCAGCACTCAAGTAGCCGGGGGCACAGATACGCAGTATTTT. Its protein is CASTQVAGGTDTQYF.

The chain uses TRBV18 and TRBJ1-5; tentatively, D is TRBD1 (5 bases). The germline V gene has CDR1 KGHSH and CDR2 LQKENI. The CDR3 contains 16 residues. V gave up 4 bases and J gave up 4 bases, with 17 bases separating them. The CDR3 region is CASSLTGGTGNQPQHF. DNA for the CDR3: TGTGCCAGCTCACTCACCGGGGGGACCGGAAATCAGCCCCAGCATTTT.

This rearrangement joins TRBV12-3 or TRBV12-4 to TRBJ1-2; D remains unclear. The CDR3 contains 13 residues. V shed 1 base and J shed 8 bases, with 11 bases lying between them. The CDR3 DNA reads TGTGCCAGCAGTTTAGATGCAGTGGGCGGCTACACCTTC. This translates into CASSLDAVGGYTF.

The chain recombines TRBV7-9 with TRBJ2-5; TRBD1 agrees at 9 bases. The CDR3 consists of 14 residues. After removal of 5 bases from V and 5 bases from J, the junction contained 6 bases not matched to a gene. Germline lookup yields CDR1 SEHNR and CDR2 FQNEAQ (reference sequence). The CDR3: CASSVTGGWETQYF. The CDR3 DNA follows: TGTGCCAGCAGCGTTACAGGGGGCTGGGAGACCCAGTACTTC. The entire variable domain, with the rest obtained from reference TRBV7-9 and TRBJ2-5, is as follows: DTGVSQNPRHKITKRGQNVTFRCDPISEHNRLYWYRQTLGQGPEFLTYFQNEAQLEKSRLLSDRFSAERPKGSFSTLEIQRTEQGDSAMYLCASSVTGGWETQYFGPGTRLLVL.

The chain joins TRBV12-5 to TRBJ1-2; 9 bases fit TRBD1. This CDR3 comprises 14 residues. The J segment lost 2 bases and the V segment lost 6 bases, leaving 4 bases of the junction unmatched. Germline CDR1 and CDR2: LGHNT and FRNRAP. The CDR3 DNA reads TGTGCTAGTGGATTCGGACAGGGGAACTATGGCTACACCTTC. Translated: CASGFGQGNYGYTF.

As concerns this clone: This sample also contains other DNA sequences that code for the same CDR3. The genes are TRBV3-1 (or the pseudogene TRBV3-2) and TRBJ2-7; 7 bases align to TRBD1. V shed 2 bases, J shed 4 bases, and the junction held 2 bases outside the gene matches. The CDR3 is 13 residues long. Germline CDR1 is LGHDT and CDR2 is YNNKEL (reference sequence). CDR3 residues: CASSQLTGYEQYF. The CDR3, as DNA: TGTGCCAGCAGCCAATTGACAGGGTACGAGCAGTACTTC.

The gene calls are TRBV5-1 and TRBJ1-4; 7 bases are a match to TRBD1. Germline V gene data show CDR1 as SGHRS and CDR2 as YFSETQ. The CDR3 is 15 residues long. J lost 5 bases, V lost 4 bases, and 8 bases had no gene match. The CDR3 region has the DNA TGCGCCAGCAGCCCATTACAGGGGAGGAATGAAAAACTGTTTTTT. Translated: CASSPLQGRNEKLFF.

This chain links TRBV29-1 with TRBJ1-5, with 7 bases lining up with TRBD1. The CDR3 extends over 14 amino acids. V lost 7 bases and J lost 4; bases outside the gene matches: 10. Germline CDR1 SQVTM, CDR2 ANQGSEA. This CDR3 reads CSAEPGQINQPQHF. In DNA, the CDR3 is TGCAGCGCAGAACCGGGACAGATTAATCAGCCCCAGCATTTT.